A selection of T cell receptor beta chains follows, all from one sample in a study of human thymus T cells. Clones were sequenced by immunoSEQ multiplex PCR, and TCRdb holds only the in-frame ones, with some missing. This table has tens of thousands of clones, 95% appearing once. Sequenced sample: thymus tissue. The receptors stem from a girl under three years old with a congenital heart defect but otherwise immunologically healthy. Both conserved end residues are part of each CDR3. The D gene is left open where the match is weak. Clone size is not always given. Where it is, it says once, few, many or a class for expanded clones.

TRBJ1-5	-	18	TRBD1	TRBV28	TGTGCCAGCAGTCTTCAGGGACAGGGGATTCGTGGCAATCAGCCCCAGCATTTT	CASSLQGQGIRGNQPQHF
TRBJ1-1	-	14	-	TRBV5-5	TGTGCCTCCACACGGAGACGAGGGAACACTGAAGCTTTCTTT	CASTRRRGNTEAFF
TRBJ1-1	-	15	TRBD1	TRBV6-5	TGTGCCAGCAGTAGACAGGGGCCCCTGAACACTGAAGCTTTCTTT	CASSRQGPLNTEAFF
TRBJ2-7	-	16	-	TRBV5-5	TGTGCCAGCAGCTTGGAAATTGCGGGGGCTGCCTACGAGCAGTACTTC	CASSLEIAGAAYEQYF
TRBJ1-5	-	15	-	TRBV19	TGTGCCAGTAGTATTCAACCGGGGCACTATCAGCCCCAGCATTTT	CASSIQPGHYQPQHF
TRBJ2-3	-	18	TRBD2	TRBV7-2	TGTGCCAGCAGCTTAGCGAAGCTAGCGGGAGGCCCAACAGATACGCAGTATTTT	CASSLAKLAGGPTDTQYF
TRBJ2-3	-	18	-	TRBV5-6	TGTGCCAGCAGCCTTTCCACGCACTCGAGAAAGGGCACAGATACGCAGTATTTT	CASSLSTHSRKGTDTQYF
TRBJ2-1	-	15	-	TRBV19	TGTGCCAGTAGTACCAGGGAGCTGGGCTACAATGAGCAGTTCTTC	CASSTRELGYNEQFF
TRBJ1-2	-	18	TRBD1	TRBV2	TGTGCCAGCAGTGTCCCAGCCGGGACAGGGGGGGCTAACTATGGCTACACCTTC	CASSVPAGTGGANYGYTF
TRBJ2-3	-	16	-	TRBV9	TGTGCCAGCAGCGTAGGCAGCGCCACTTGCACAGATACGCAGTATTTT	CASSVGSATCTDTQYF
TRBJ1-4	-	13	-	TRBV29-1	TGCAGCGTTAAGAGGAAAACTAATGAAAAACTGTTTTTT	CSVKRKTNEKLFF
TRBJ2-7	-	16	TRBD1	TRBV10-3	TGTGCCATCAGTGAGGGGACAGACGATGTCGCCTACGAGCAGTACTTC	CAISEGTDDVAYEQYF
TRBJ2-7	-	15	TRBD1	TRBV5-4	TGTGCCAGCAGCCTCAAGACAGGGGGAGACTACGAGCAGTACTTC	CASSLKTGGDYEQYF
TRBJ2-1	once	14	TRBD2	TRBV5-3	TGTGCCAGAAGCCGACTAGCGGTTCCGTGGGAGCAGTTCTTC	CARSRLAVPWEQFF
TRBJ2-5	-	13	-	TRBV11-1	TGTGCCAGCAGCTTAGGACTAGGCAAGACCCAGTACTTC	CASSLGLGKTQYF
TRBJ2-5	once	15	-	TRBV6-5	TGTGCCAGCAGTTACGCGGCGGTTCGGCAAGAGACCCAGTACTTC	CASSYAAVRQETQYF
TRBJ2-1	-	15	TRBD2	TRBV19	TGTGCCAGTACTCCCGGGACTAGCGACAAGGGCGGGCAGTTCTTC	CASTPGTSDKGGQFF
TRBJ2-4	once	10	-	TRBV20-1	TGCAGTGCGACCAAAAACATTCAGTACTTC	CSATKNIQYF
TRBJ2-3	once	18	TRBD2	TRBV11-2	TGTGCCAGCAGCTCCTCACCACCTAGCGGGAGTGTGGCAGATACGCAGTATTTT	CASSSSPPSGSVADTQYF
TRBJ2-7	-	13	-	TRBV5-1	TGCGCCAGCAGGAAGGGGGACCCCTACGAGCAGTACTTC	CASRKGDPYEQYF
TRBJ2-7	-	20	TRBD2	TRBV14	TGTGCCAGCAGCCAAGGGTCAGGGACTAGCGGGTTCGGACTTACCTACGAGCAGTACTTC	CASSQGSGTSGFGLTYEQYF
TRBJ2-5	-	12	-	TRBV11-2	TGTGCCAGCAGCTTAGAGAAGAAGACCCAGTACTTC	CASSLEKKTQYF